The next 8 T cell receptor beta chains were all read from a single sample in a study of blood T cell repertoires in COVID-19. Sequenced by immunoSEQ multiplex PCR; TCRdb stores in-frame clones only, minus some. The data hold around 330,000 clones, with around 88% observed a single time. Source material: peripheral blood. Receptor source: a woman aged 25 to 45 with COVID-19, enrolled during active disease.

A remark on this clone: Since a much larger clone is just one base distant, this may be a read error. The J gene is TRBJ1-1, the V gene TRBV12-3 or TRBV12-4, with TRBD1 as a possible D gene (5 bases). The V and J ends lost 3 bases and 4 bases respectively, with 9 bases between them. The CDR3 loop spans 13 amino acids. The CDR3 is CASSFSGGTEAFF. In DNA form, the CDR3 reads TGTGCCAGCAGTTTCTCCGGGGGCACTGAAGCTTTCTTT.

This chain links TRBV7-9 with TRBJ2-2, with D possibly matching TRBD2 (6 bases). This CDR3 has 17 residues. The V gene's germline CDR1 is SEHNR and CDR2 FQNEAQ (reference sequence). Deletions cut 5 bases from V and 6 bases from J, with 22 bases between. CDR3 nucleotides: TGTGCCAGCAGCCCGCCGCCAGGGCAGGGAGGTTCCGGGGAGCTGTTTTTT. This translates into CASSPPPGQGGSGELFF.

This clone was observed a few times. This chain links TRBV30 with TRBJ1-1, with no clear D. Trimming took off 0 bases at V and 7 bases at J, with 6 bases between the two ends. The CDR3 has 11 amino acids. CDR1 GTSNPN and CDR2 SVGIG come from the germline V gene (reference sequence). CDR3 amino acids: CAWSVQVEAFF. The CDR3 nucleotides are TGTGCCTGGAGTGTACAAGTTGAAGCTTTCTTT.

J is TRBJ1-2 and V is TRBV6-5, with 10 bases identical to TRBD1. CDR1 is MNHEY, CDR2 SVGAGI, per germline. The CDR3 has 15 amino acids. The trim removed 6 bases at V and 4 bases at J, leaving 8 bases unmatched. DNA for the CDR3: TGTGCCAGCAGCCCGACAGGGGGCTATGGCTATGGCTACACCTTC. It yields the protein CASSPTGGYGYGYTF.

J is TRBJ2-5 and V is TRBV7-8; weak D call: TRBD1 (6 bases). The CDR3 is 15 amino acids. Deletions cut 7 bases from V and 5 bases from J, with 20 bases between. Germline loops: CDR1 SGHVS, CDR2 FQNEAQ. The DNA for the CDR3 is TGTGCCAGCACCACCGGGGCAGGGGATGACGAGACCCAGTACTTC. Protein sequence: CASTTGAGDDETQYF.

This chain uses TRBV5-5 with TRBJ1-5; D might be TRBD1 (5 bases). The CDR3 runs 13 residues. Trimming shortened V by 4 bases and J by 5 bases, and 10 bases separated the two germline ends. The germline V gene encodes CDR1 SGHKS and CDR2 YYEKEE (reference sequence). CDR3 sequence reads: CASSPGGDQPQHF. The CDR3 DNA reads as TGTGCCAGCAGCCCTGGGGGGGATCAGCCCCAGCATTTT.

V and J are TRBV18 and TRBJ2-1, with a possible D match to TRBD1 (6 bases). CDR1 and CDR2 (germline): KGHSH, LQKENI. V shed 4 bases and J shed 2 bases, with 12 bases lying between them. The CDR3 covers 15 residues. This CDR3 is CASSLGAPPYNEQFF. The CDR3 DNA is TGTGCCAGCTCACTGGGGGCCCCCCCCTACAATGAGCAGTTCTTC.

The CDR3 region is CASSYSYRRNTEAFF. The DNA of the CDR3 is TGTGCCAGCAGTTACTCCTACAGACGGAACACTGAAGCTTTCTTT. The chain recombines TRBV6-5 with TRBJ1-1, with D unclear. Trimming pared 0 bases from V and 1 base from J, leaving 9 bases between. The length of the CDR3 is 15 residues. The germline gives CDR1 MNHEY, CDR2 SVGAGI.